Presented here are 28 T cell receptor beta chains from one specimen sequenced in a study of T-cell memory formation after mild COVID-19. TCRdb passed the 5' RACE reads through MiXCR, listing each CDR3 protein once. Here the sample spans some 450,000 distinct CDR3 sequences, around 17% being singletons. The specimen was PBMCs or a T cell subset sorted from them (not recorded which). Receptors were obtained from a man between 18 and 29 years old who had mild COVID-19 (a few samples of this study predate the infection). Cell type and time point are not known.

This clonotype came up a few times. The V and J genes are TRBV18 and TRBJ2-1, with no clear D. The V and J ends lost 4 bases and 7 bases respectively, with 2 bases between them. CDR3 length equals 10 residues. Germline V gene data show CDR1 as KGHSH and CDR2 as LQKENI. The CDR3 is CASSQNEQFF. The DNA for the CDR3 is TGTGCCAGCTCACAGAATGAGCAGTTCTTC.

The chain couples TRBV3-1 to TRBJ2-1; TRBD2 matches 7 bases. Germline assignment: CDR1 LGHDT and CDR2 YNNKEL (reference sequence). V lost 4 bases to trimming and J lost 0 bases; unmatched junction nucleotides: 6. CDR3 size: 16 residues. The CDR3: CASSRHGGVSYNEQFF. CDR3 in DNA: TGTGCCAGCAGCCGTCATGGGGGGGTCTCCTACAATGAGCAGTTCTTC.

V is TRBV7-3 and J is TRBJ1-1; TRBD1 might be the D (5 bases). The CDR3 is made up of 13 amino acids. Trimming shortened V by 1 base and J by 4 bases, and 7 bases separated the two germline ends. The germline CDR1 and CDR2 sequences are SGHTA and FQGTGA. CDR3 DNA sequence: TGTGCCAGCAGCTTAAAGGGGCGCACTGAAGCTTTCTTT. Its translation: CASSLKGRTEAFF.

This clonotype was observed many times. V is TRBV3-1 and J is TRBJ1-6; D remains unclear. Trimming took 0 bases from V and 10 from J, leaving 10 bases between them. Germline V gene lookup returns CDR1 LGHDT and CDR2 YNNKEL (reference sequence). The CDR3 totals 14 residues. The CDR3 DNA is TGTGCCAGCAGCCAAGATAGGGTAGGATCACCCCTCCACTTT. Translation gives CASSQDRVGSPLHF.

The V call is TRBV5-4, the J call TRBJ2-5, with 8 positions matching TRBD2. This CDR3 contains 15 residues. The V gene end was trimmed by 6 bases and the J gene end by 1 base; junction bases not matched to a gene: 8. CDR1 is SGHNT, CDR2 YYREEE, per germline (reference sequence). In DNA form, the CDR3 reads TGTGCCAGCACGAACCGGGGGGGGGCCCAAGAGACCCAGTACTTC. Its protein product is CASTNRGGAQETQYF.

This clonotype was recorded many times. This chain links TRBV12-3 or TRBV12-4 with TRBJ2-3, with 13 bases matching TRBD2. This CDR3 has 14 amino acids. V shed 4 bases, J shed 10 bases, and the junction held 5 bases outside the gene matches. The CDR3 loop is CASSSTSGGASQYF. The CDR3 bases are TGTGCCAGCAGTTCAACTAGCGGGGGGGCTTCGCAGTATTTT.

The chain recombines TRBV6-6 with TRBJ1-2; D gene ambiguous. CDR1 is MNHNY, CDR2 SVGAGI, per germline (reference sequence). V lost 0 bases to trimming and J lost 8 bases, with 4 bases between them. This CDR3 region has 11 residues. CDR3 bases: TGTGCCAGCAGTTACTCGGAGGGCTACACCTTC. This encodes CASSYSEGYTF.

The V gene is TRBV5-1, the J gene TRBJ1-6, with D tentatively TRBD1 (6 bases). Trimming cost V 0 bases and J 7 bases, with 17 bases left between them. Germline CDR1 SGHRS, CDR2 YFSETQ. This CDR3 has 17 residues. The DNA for the CDR3 is TGCGCCAGCAGCTTGGAAGTCAGGGGATTTAGGAATTCACCCCTCCACTTT. It codes for CASSLEVRGFRNSPLHF.

This chain connects TRBV4-3 to TRBJ2-2, with D possibly being TRBD2 (5 bases). V lost 3 bases and J lost 7, with 9 bases in between. The CDR3 contains 13 residues. CDR1 is LGHNA and CDR2 is YSLEER in the germline V gene. The CDR3, as DNA: TGCGCCAGCAGCCAGGTCGCGGGCGGGGAGCTGTTTTTT. Its protein product is CASSQVAGGELFF.

This clonotype has more than one count but fewer than ten. The chain is built from TRBV10-3 and TRBJ2-1; TRBD2 matches 8 bases. Per the germline V gene, CDR1 is ENHRY and CDR2 is SYGVKD. The CDR3 runs 13 residues. V was pared by 7 bases and J by 6 bases, with 5 bases of the junction left unmatched. CDR3 DNA: TGTGCCATCAACGGGGGGGGACCCAATGAGCAGTTCTTC. This gives the protein CAINGGGPNEQFF.

This clonotype turned up a few times. As DNA, the CDR3 is TGTGCCAGCAGCTTTAGGGACATGTACAATGAGCAGTTCTTC. Amino acids: CASSFRDMYNEQFF. The V call is TRBV7-2, the J call TRBJ2-1, with D perhaps TRBD1 (6 bases). Trimming took off 3 bases at V and 4 bases at J, with 10 bases between the two ends. The CDR3 spans 14 residues. The germline CDR1 and CDR2 sequences are SGHTA and FQGNSA.

The sample holds a few counts of this clonotype. V usage is TRBV7-2 and J usage is TRBJ1-6, with 8 bases lining up with TRBD1. The CDR3 extends over 18 amino acids. Losses at the gene ends were 2 bases for V and 9 bases for J; bases not matched to a gene: 15. Germline CDR1 reads SGHTA; CDR2 reads FQGNSA. The CDR3 loop reads CASSLNGGLTGGSSPLHF. CDR3 nucleotides: TGTGCCAGCAGCTTAAATGGGGGCCTAACAGGGGGGAGTTCACCCCTCCACTTT. The full variable domain, its missing parts supplied by reference TRBV7-2 and TRBJ1-6, is GAGVSQSPSNKVTEKGKDVELRCDPISGHTALYWYRQSLGQGLEFLIYFQGNSAPDKSGLPSDRFSAERTGGSVSTLTIQRTQQEDSAVYLCASSLNGGLTGGSSPLHFGNGTRLTVT.

V and J are TRBV18 and TRBJ1-4; D is uncertain. V was trimmed by 5 bases and J by 7 bases, leaving 11 bases between them. The germline CDR1 and CDR2 sequences are KGHSH and LQKENI. The CDR3 extends over 13 amino acids. The DNA for the CDR3 is TGTGCCAGCTCATCGGGGTTGACTGAAAAACTGTTTTTT. This codes for CASSSGLTEKLFF.

The genes are TRBV5-1 and TRBJ2-7; D gene uncertain. CDR1 SGHRS and CDR2 YFSETQ come from the germline V gene. This CDR3 comprises 15 residues. V was shortened by 0 bases and J by 2 bases, with 12 bases between the two germline ends. This CDR3 reads CASSLDFGNTYEQYF. CDR3 DNA: TGCGCCAGCAGCTTGGACTTCGGAAATACCTACGAGCAGTACTTC.

This clonotype has more than one count but fewer than ten. The gene calls are TRBV5-1 and TRBJ2-1, with 13 bases that match TRBD2. Per germline, CDR1 SGHRS and CDR2 YFSETQ. The V gene end was trimmed by 0 bases and the J gene end by 4 bases; junction bases not matched to a gene: 4. The CDR3 has 17 amino acids. CDR3 coding DNA: TGCGCCAGCAGCTTGGGGGAGACTAGCGGGGGGTACAATGAGCAGTTCTTC. This sequence encodes CASSLGETSGGYNEQFF.

The chain employs TRBV4-2 and TRBJ2-2; 10 nucleotides match TRBD1. Germline CDR1 LGHNA, CDR2 YNFKEQ. The ends lost 4 bases at V and 6 bases at J; junction bases unmatched: 5. This CDR3 region has 15 residues. The CDR3 reads CASSPRDRGSGELFF. CDR3 sequence (DNA): TGTGCCAGCAGCCCTCGGGACAGGGGATCCGGGGAGCTGTTTTTT.

The CDR3 nucleotides read TGTGCCAGCAGTTCTTCTCCAGAGGGGTATATCTTTGGCTACACCTTC. Translating it yields CASSSSPEGYIFGYTF. The chain is built from TRBV27 and TRBJ1-2; TRBD1 is a possible D gene (5 bases). The CDR3 has 16 residues. Between the trimmed V and J ends, which lost 4 bases and 7 bases, there was a span of 22 bases. CDR1 and CDR2 from the germline V gene are MNHEY and SMNVEV (reference sequence).

In its sample, this clonotype was seen a few times. The chain has TRBV12-3 or TRBV12-4 and TRBJ2-2; D is unclear. V lost 7 bases and J lost 6, with 6 bases in between. This CDR3 is built from 11 residues. The CDR3 DNA sequence: TGTGCCAGCACGGGTTCCGGGGAGCTGTTTTTT. This encodes CASTGSGELFF.

Only a few counts were recorded for this clonotype. V and J are TRBV4-3 and TRBJ2-1; a possible D gene is TRBD2 (5 bases). The CDR3 is 13 residues long. The germline V and J ends were trimmed by 2 bases and 10 bases, with 12 bases remaining between them. Germline lookup yields CDR1 LGHNA and CDR2 YSLEER. The CDR3 loop is CASSQFRGNEQFF. The CDR3 nucleotides are TGCGCCAGCAGCCAATTCCGGGGTAACGAGCAGTTCTTC.

The chain links TRBV7-9 to TRBJ2-5, with D perhaps matching TRBD1 (7 bases). The V gene's germline CDR1 is SEHNR and CDR2 FQNEAQ (reference sequence). V gave up 5 bases and J gave up 4 bases, with 17 bases separating them. This CDR3 comprises 15 residues. The CDR3 nucleotides read TGTGCCAGCAGCCGGCCCAGGGGGGTAGGAGAGACCCAGTACTTC. Translation gives CASSRPRGVGETQYF.

This clonotype has just a few counts. V is TRBV6-5 and J is TRBJ2-5; 8 nucleotides match TRBD2. V dropped 4 bases and J dropped 7; count of bases not matched to a gene: 11. CDR3 size: 15 residues. CDR1 MNHEY and CDR2 SVGAGI come from the germline V gene. The CDR3 is CASSFVSGESATQYF. As DNA, the CDR3 is TGTGCCAGCAGTTTTGTTAGCGGGGAGTCCGCGACCCAGTACTTC.

This clonotype was seen a handful of times. The rearrangement links TRBV19 to TRBJ1-1; 7 nucleotides match TRBD1. This CDR3 is 14 amino acids long. V dropped 6 bases and J dropped 0; count of bases not matched to a gene: 4. CDR1 is LNHDA, CDR2 SQIVND, per germline (reference sequence). Written as DNA, the CDR3 is TGTGCCAGTAGGCAGGGGGGAGTGAACACTGAAGCTTTCTTT. It translates to CASRQGGVNTEAFF.

This clonotype was detected only a few times. The chain recombines TRBV5-1 with TRBJ2-2, with D uncertain. Germline V gives CDR1 SGHRS, CDR2 YFSETQ. V lost 6 bases and J lost 1, with 13 bases in between. This CDR3 has 15 amino acids. The CDR3 coding sequence is TGCGCCAGCAACGTTGCGGCGGAGAACACCGGGGAGCTGTTTTTT. It yields the protein CASNVAAENTGELFF.

The J gene is TRBJ2-5, the V gene TRBV12-3 or TRBV12-4; TRBD1 aligns across 7 bases. The J segment lost 5 bases and the V segment lost 5 bases, leaving 5 bases of the junction unmatched. This CDR3 region has 13 residues. In DNA form, the CDR3 reads TGTGCCAGCAGTGTACAGGGGACCGAGACCCAGTACTTC. It translates to CASSVQGTETQYF.

V usage is TRBV6-2 or TRBV6-3 and J usage is TRBJ2-3; tentatively, D is TRBD2 (6 bases). This CDR3 is 13 amino acids long. V was cut by 6 bases and J by 6 bases, with 13 bases left in between. CDR1 is MNHEY and CDR2 is SVGEGT in the germline V gene. Written as DNA, the CDR3 is TGTGCCAGCAGACTCCGCGGAGGGGATACGCAGTATTTT. It is translated as CASRLRGGDTQYF.

The V call is TRBV9, the J call TRBJ2-6; D not resolved. The CDR3 spans 16 residues. Per the germline V gene, CDR1 is SGDLS and CDR2 is YYNGEE. V lost 0 bases to trimming and J lost 0 bases, with 7 bases between them. The CDR3 DNA is TGTGCCAGCAGCGTAGGTTGGAGCTCTGGGGCCAACGTCCTGACTTTC. It specifies CASSVGWSSGANVLTF.

This clonotype has more than one count but fewer than ten. V is TRBV14 and J is TRBJ1-2; a weak D match, TRBD1 (6 bases). Germline CDR1 and CDR2: SGHDN and FVKESK. The CDR3 contains 12 residues. Trimming removed 3 bases at V and 9 bases at J, with 11 bases between. The CDR3 sequence is CASSQQGGRYTF. CDR3 nucleotides: TGTGCCAGCAGCCAGCAAGGGGGTCGCTACACCTTC.

The chain joins TRBV27 to TRBJ2-5, with 10 bases aligning to TRBD2. The trim removed 5 bases at V and 2 bases at J, leaving 11 bases unmatched. This CDR3 spans 17 amino acids. The germline V gene encodes CDR1 MNHEY and CDR2 SMNVEV (reference sequence). The CDR3 is CASSLHPSGGPQETQYF. The CDR3 nucleotides are TGTGCCAGCAGTCTCCACCCTAGCGGGGGCCCTCAAGAGACCCAGTACTTC.